These 3 T cell receptor beta chains were all obtained from the same sample, sequenced in a study of T cell repertoires in aging, cancer and after chemotherapy. Peripheral blood genomic DNA, not sorted cells or RNA, was the template. Multiplex touch-down PCR with TRB-A/B primers amplified rearranged V-D-J TRB sequences. Via MiXCR, TCRdb re-called the multiplex PCR reads, giving one row per CDR3 protein. Of roughly 460 distinct CDR3 sequences listed, roughly 18% are singletons. The specimen sequenced was blood. The origin of the receptors is a human donor with a solid tumor.

Relative to its sample, this clonotype is large (0.1 to 1%). The V gene is TRBV20-1, the J gene TRBJ1-1; TRBD1 is a possible D gene (6 bases). Germline V gives CDR1 DFQATT, CDR2 SNEGSKA (reference sequence). V lost 3 bases and J 0 bases, leaving 23 bases between the germline ends. The CDR3 spans 18 residues. The CDR3 region has the DNA TGCAGTGCTAGTAACAGGGACCCATCGGTACCTTTGAACACTGAAGCTTTCTTT. It translates to CSASNRDPSVPLNTEAFF.

This clonotype was observed a handful of times. The rearrangement links TRBV2 to TRBJ1-2, with TRBD1 matching 9 bases. The germline gives CDR1 SNHLY, CDR2 FYNNEI. V was clipped by 4 bases and J by 2 bases; unmatched bases: 5. This CDR3 comprises 15 residues. This CDR3 reads CASSAGQGLNYGYTF. As DNA, the CDR3 is TGTGCCAGCAGTGCCGGACAGGGGTTGAACTATGGCTACACCTTC.

This clonotype ranks as large. V and J are TRBV20-1 and TRBJ2-2, with D perhaps being TRBD1 or TRBD2 (5 bases each). Trimming left V 5 bases short and J 1 base short, with 17 bases between. CDR3 length: 16 residues. Looked up from germline, CDR1 is DFQATT and CDR2 is SNEGSKA (reference sequence). The DNA of the CDR3 is TGCAGTGCTCTCACTACCGGGACCCAGAACACCGGGGAGCTGTTTTTT. Translation gives CSALTTGTQNTGELFF.